The present entry profiles one T cell receptor beta chain with its context. Its antigen is not identified. This CDR3 region has 14 residues. V lost 1 base and J lost 7; bases outside the gene matches: 7. Germline V gene data show CDR1 as GTSNPN and CDR2 as SVGIG (reference sequence). This sample is drawn from a study of cytomegalovirus exposure and HLA in healthy donors. The PCR had 60 Vbeta and 13 Jbeta primers. Produced via immunoSEQ multiplex PCR; TCRdb's table is partial and in-frame only. Of some 120,000 clones in the sample, approximately 80% were seen once. Study conclusions and caveats: By HLA locus, TCR association rates varied in a later analysis, with DRB1 showing the most and HLA-C the fewest.

The chain uses TRBV30 and TRBJ1-1; 9 bases match TRBD1. The sample taken for sequencing was PBMCs. The clonotype comes from a man aged 50 or older in good health and CMV-seronegative. CDR3 sequence (DNA): TGTGCCTGGAGTGGATCGGGACAGGGCCTTGAAGCTTTCTTT. Translation: CAWSGSGQGLEAFF.